This TCR beta chain was captured in a study of T cells in Graves' hyperthyroidism and ophthalmopathy. Germline lookup yields CDR1 SGHRS and CDR2 YFSETQ. The CDR3 is made up of 14 amino acids. V lost 2 bases, J lost 1 base, and 9 bases lay in between. Researchers took RNA transcripts and amplified the TCR beta CDR3 regions from them. During a first-round RT-PCR of the TCR CDR3, the HTBI primer set was used. Via MiXCR, TCRdb re-called the multiplex PCR reads, giving one row per CDR3 protein. The table includes approximately 720,000 distinct CDR3 sequences, around 20% detected once. This clonotype has a count of ten or more.

Sequencing input: blood. This receptor was obtained from a woman between 45 and 60 years old with Graves' hyperthyroidism that later progressed to Graves' ophthalmopathy. The rearrangement uses TRBV5-1 and TRBJ1-1; tentative D call: TRBD1 (5 bases). The CDR3 DNA follows: TGCGCCAGCAGCTTTCGGGACGCGAACACTGAAGCTTTCTTT. Translation gives CASSFRDANTEAFF.